This TCR beta chain was captured in a study of CD8 T cells in Susac syndrome. Germline V gives CDR1 SGHNT, CDR2 YYREEE (reference sequence). The CDR3 totals 15 residues. V shed 0 bases and J shed 5 bases, with 15 bases lying between them. Reverse transcription used about 0.45 to 1 ug RNA and random hexamers. TCRdb redid the calling of the immunoSEQ multiplex PCR reads with MiXCR, one entry per CDR3 protein. The sample includes about 430,000 distinct CDR3 sequences, roughly 85% seen only once; the top ten take roughly 0.1%. The V call is TRBV5-4, the J call TRBJ2-7; D gene uncertain. The receptor was derived from a human donor with multiple sclerosis. The sample comprised CD8+ T cells from PBMCs. This CDR3 is CASSLGGRPGDEQYF. CDR3 nucleotides: TGTGCCAGCAGCTTGGGTGGCCGCCCTGGAGACGAGCAGTACTTC. The full variable domain, its missing parts supplied by reference TRBV5-4 and TRBJ2-7, is ETGVTQSPTHLIKTRGQQVTLRCSSQSGHNTVSWYQQALGQGPQFIFQYYREEENGRGNFPPRFSGLQFPNYSSELNVNALELDDSALYLCASSLGGRPGDEQYFGPGTRLTVT.